The sequence of this T cell receptor beta chain was determined in a study of beta chain features in type 1 diabetes. Study in general: Cell yields, age and gender were similar between patients and healthy donors. Whole-study findings and limits: Patients' naive, central memory and regulatory TCRB repertoires appeared more alike than those of healthy donors.

What was sequenced were expressed TCRB transcripts, since all of the isolated RNA had been reverse transcribed. Produced via immunoSEQ multiplex PCR; TCRdb's table is partial and in-frame only. The sample contains more than 110,000 clones, 6.5% to 8.5% of which appear only once. This CDR3 is built from 11 residues. Trimming removed 8 bases from V and 2 bases from J, with 5 bases in between. Germline CDR1 reads MGHDK; CDR2 reads SYGVNS. The table lists this clone with a few counts. What it binds is unknown. Other DNA sequences of this sample code for an identical CDR3. Sequencing used central memory CD4+ T cells from blood. The TCR sequence derives from a woman in her 30s in good health. The chain recombines TRBV25-1 with TRBJ2-3; no firm D call. The CDR3 region has the DNA TGTGCCAGCTCCTACACAGATACGCAGTATTTT. The encoded protein is CASSYTDTQYF.